This is a list of T cell receptor beta chains from one sample in a study of blood T cell repertoires in COVID-19. Sequencing was performed with immunoSEQ multiplex PCR; in TCRdb, only in-frame clones are kept and a portion is missing. The sample shows hundreds of thousands of clones, under 85% of them seen only once. Sequenced material: peripheral blood. The receptors derive from a woman in her 30s with COVID-19, enrolled during active disease. The conserved cysteine and the conserved F or W are not part of the CDR3 here. Fields, in order: CDR3 length, J gene, V gene, CDR3 protein.

length: 11
J: TRBJ1-1
V: TRBV19
CDR3: ASEGGSFAEAF

length: 11
J: TRBJ2-7
V: TRBV6-1
CDR3: ASSDRERNEQY

length: 9
J: TRBJ2-5
V: TRBV30
CDR3: AWTSGETQY

length: 12
J: TRBJ1-4
V: TRBV6-5
CDR3: ASIVRQGNEKLF

length: 17
J: TRBJ1-3
V: TRBV3-1/TRBV3-2
CDR3: ASRAPRTGEGLGGNTIY

length: 10
J: TRBJ1-4
V: TRBV5-6
CDR3: ASSRQNEKLF

length: 11
J: TRBJ1-6
V: TRBV12-3/TRBV12-4
CDR3: ASSFLGNSPLH

length: 14
J: TRBJ2-7
V: TRBV7-6
CDR3: ASSLEIGQGTYEQY

length: 12
J: TRBJ1-6
V: TRBV11-2
CDR3: ASSLGGSNSPLH

length: 13
J: TRBJ2-1
V: TRBV28
CDR3: ASEMGGGAWNEQF

length: 12
J: TRBJ2-7
V: TRBV30
CDR3: AWASGTLSYEQY

length: 9
J: TRBJ1-1
V: TRBV6-5
CDR3: ASSLDSRAF

length: 9
J: TRBJ2-7
V: TRBV7-2
CDR3: ASSNRYEQY

length: 13
J: TRBJ1-6
V: TRBV5-5
CDR3: ASRLGQPNNSPLH

length: 14
J: TRBJ1-4
V: TRBV9
CDR3: ASSAPLPLAGEKLF

length: 13
J: TRBJ2-7
V: TRBV10-2
CDR3: ASSERTSYTYEQY

length: 13
J: TRBJ2-7
V: TRBV27
CDR3: ASSRVGMLSYEQY

length: 15
J: TRBJ2-7
V: TRBV21-1
CDR3: ASSKALAGEGSYEQY

length: 12
J: TRBJ1-2
V: TRBV27
CDR3: ASSSADRASGYT

length: 14
J: TRBJ2-7
V: TRBV9
CDR3: ASSAADRGGSYEQY

length: 16
J: TRBJ2-5
V: TRBV6-2/TRBV6-3
CDR3: ASSFYFGLAGGRETQY

length: 13
J: TRBJ2-7
V: TRBV2
CDR3: ASRGGLALSYEQY

length: 13
J: TRBJ1-2
V: TRBV15
CDR3: ATSRDRGFNYGYT

length: 14
J: TRBJ2-1
V: TRBV30
CDR3: ACSPEEAGVYNEQF

length: 14
J: TRBJ2-5
V: TRBV5-6
CDR3: ASSRIETVRQETQY

length: 13
J: TRBJ2-6
V: TRBV10-3
CDR3: AISESRSGANVLT

length: 10
J: TRBJ2-1
V: TRBV9
CDR3: ASGTSGRAPV

length: 14
J: TRBJ2-5
V: TRBV5-4
CDR3: ASSLGWGGTQETQY

length: 13
J: TRBJ1-5
V: TRBV6-2/TRBV6-3
CDR3: ASSYYSFSNQPQH

length: 11
J: TRBJ1-2
V: TRBV6-5
CDR3: ASSLGQSYGYT

length: 12
J: TRBJ1-3
V: TRBV3-1/TRBV3-2
CDR3: ASSFGSSGNTIY

length: 13
J: TRBJ2-2
V: TRBV2
CDR3: ATWVPQGSTGELF

length: 13
J: TRBJ1-2
V: TRBV23-1
CDR3: ASSQTPGTAYGYT

length: 11
J: TRBJ2-7
V: TRBV29-1
CDR3: SVEETSSYEQY

length: 15
J: TRBJ2-3
V: TRBV2
CDR3: ASSKSPTGWGPDTQY

length: 17
J: TRBJ2-5
V: TRBV5-1
CDR3: ASSLWGDQQGSLQETQY

length: 13
J: TRBJ1-1
V: TRBV28
CDR3: ASKFIGTSNTEAF

length: 12
J: TRBJ1-5
V: TRBV6-2/TRBV6-3
CDR3: ASSSPTGHGAQH

length: 9
J: TRBJ2-1
V: TRBV19
CDR3: ASTAPSGQF

length: 9
J: TRBJ2-3
V: TRBV20-1
CDR3: SATSTDTQY

length: 16
J: TRBJ2-1
V: TRBV27
CDR3: ASSLLGTSGFPNDEQF

length: 11
J: TRBJ2-5
V: TRBV4-2
CDR3: ASSQELLGTQY

length: 14
J: TRBJ1-6
V: TRBV7-8
CDR3: ASSRDRGWGNSPLH

length: 13
J: TRBJ1-4
V: TRBV6-1
CDR3: ASSEGGTGREKLF

length: 12
J: TRBJ1-1
V: TRBV5-4
CDR3: ASSGRTANTEAF

length: 11
J: TRBJ1-3
V: TRBV9
CDR3: ASSGGGTNTIY

length: 13
J: TRBJ2-2
V: TRBV24-1
CDR3: ATSKGGGVDGELF

length: 10
J: TRBJ1-2
V: TRBV7-2
CDR3: ASSLDWAGYT

length: 14
J: TRBJ2-1
V: TRBV9
CDR3: ASSVGGGKQYNEQF

length: 18
J: TRBJ2-7
V: TRBV3-1/TRBV3-2
CDR3: ASSHRVFGTSGGRAYEQY

length: 16
J: TRBJ2-5
V: TRBV11-3
CDR3: ASSPRGLAGLADETQY

length: 12
J: TRBJ1-4
V: TRBV5-4
CDR3: ASSLRTGNEKLF

length: 12
J: TRBJ1-1
V: TRBV9
CDR3: ASGPTGAFTEAF

length: 13
J: TRBJ2-7
V: TRBV25-1
CDR3: ASSASDRVAYEQY